This TCR beta chain was found in a study of identical twins. The V gene's germline CDR1 is LGHNA and CDR2 YNFKEQ. The CDR3 totals 15 residues. V lost 1 base and J lost 4; bases outside the gene matches: 3. MiXCR, applied by TCRdb to the 5' RACE reads, yields one record per CDR3 protein. The table shows under 250,000 distinct CDR3 sequences, with roughly 13% occurring only once. The same data also contributed to another study, on yellow fever vaccine responses in identical twins.

What was sequenced was memory (CD45RO+) T cells sorted from blood. The receptor was isolated from a woman between 18 and 30 years old in good health. The chain is built from TRBV4-2 and TRBJ2-1; TRBD2 matches at 8 bases. The DNA of the CDR3 is TGTGCCAGCAGCCAAGGAATAGCGGGATACAATGAGCAGTTCTTC. Translated: CASSQGIAGYNEQFF.